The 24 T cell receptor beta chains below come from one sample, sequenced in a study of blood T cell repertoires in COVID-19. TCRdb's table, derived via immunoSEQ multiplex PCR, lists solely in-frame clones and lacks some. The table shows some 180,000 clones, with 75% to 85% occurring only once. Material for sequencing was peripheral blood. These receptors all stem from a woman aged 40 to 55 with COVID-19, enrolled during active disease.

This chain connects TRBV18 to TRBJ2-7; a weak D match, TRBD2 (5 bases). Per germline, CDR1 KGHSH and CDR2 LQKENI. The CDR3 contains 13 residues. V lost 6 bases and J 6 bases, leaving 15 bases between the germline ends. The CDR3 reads CASSQRNSGEQYF. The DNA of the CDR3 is TGTGCCAGCTCCCAAAGGAACAGCGGCGAGCAGTACTTC.

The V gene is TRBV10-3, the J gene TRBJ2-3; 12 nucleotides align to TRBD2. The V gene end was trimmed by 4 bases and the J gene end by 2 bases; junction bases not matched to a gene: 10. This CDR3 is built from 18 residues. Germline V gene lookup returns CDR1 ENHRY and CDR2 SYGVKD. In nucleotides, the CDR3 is TGTGCCATCAGTGGGTACCCGCGACTAGCGGGGGCCACAGATACGCAGTATTTT. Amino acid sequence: CAISGYPRLAGATDTQYF.

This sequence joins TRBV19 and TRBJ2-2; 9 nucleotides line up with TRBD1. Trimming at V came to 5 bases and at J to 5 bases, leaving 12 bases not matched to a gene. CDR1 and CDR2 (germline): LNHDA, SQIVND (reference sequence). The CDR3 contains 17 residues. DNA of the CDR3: TGTGCCAGTAGTCCGATAGGGGGGACAGGGCGGACCGGGGAGCTGTTTTTT. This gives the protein CASSPIGGTGRTGELFF.

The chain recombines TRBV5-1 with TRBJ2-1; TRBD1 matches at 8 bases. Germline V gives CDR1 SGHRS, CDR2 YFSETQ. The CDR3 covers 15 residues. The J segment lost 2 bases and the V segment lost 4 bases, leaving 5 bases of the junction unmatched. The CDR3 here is CASSVRDRTYNEQFF. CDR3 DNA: TGCGCCAGCAGCGTCCGGGACAGGACCTACAATGAGCAGTTCTTC.

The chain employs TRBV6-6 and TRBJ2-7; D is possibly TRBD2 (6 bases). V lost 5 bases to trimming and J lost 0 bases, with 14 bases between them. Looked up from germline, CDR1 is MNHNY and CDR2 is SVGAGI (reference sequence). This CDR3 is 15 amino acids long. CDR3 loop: CASSRGGRFSYEQYF. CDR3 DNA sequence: TGTGCCAGCAGTAGGGGAGGTCGCTTCTCCTACGAGCAGTACTTC.

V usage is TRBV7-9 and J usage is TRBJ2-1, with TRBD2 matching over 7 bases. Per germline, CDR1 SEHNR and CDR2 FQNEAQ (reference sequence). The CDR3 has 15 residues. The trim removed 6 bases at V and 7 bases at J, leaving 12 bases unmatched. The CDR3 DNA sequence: TGTGCCAGCAGGTCTCAGGCGGGAGCGGGGAATGAGCAGTTCTTC. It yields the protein CASRSQAGAGNEQFF.

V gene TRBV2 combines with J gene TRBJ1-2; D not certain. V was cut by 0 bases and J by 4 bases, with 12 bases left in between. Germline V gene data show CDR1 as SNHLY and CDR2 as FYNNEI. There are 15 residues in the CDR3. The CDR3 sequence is CASSEASQRLYGYTF. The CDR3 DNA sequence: TGTGCCAGCAGTGAAGCATCGCAGCGTCTCTATGGCTACACCTTC.

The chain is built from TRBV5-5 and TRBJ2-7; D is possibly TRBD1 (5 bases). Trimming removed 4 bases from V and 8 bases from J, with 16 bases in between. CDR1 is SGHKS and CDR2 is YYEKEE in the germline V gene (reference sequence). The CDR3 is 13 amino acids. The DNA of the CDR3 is TGTGCCAGCAGCCCGCATCTTCACAGGCAGCAGTACTTC. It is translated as CASSPHLHRQQYF.

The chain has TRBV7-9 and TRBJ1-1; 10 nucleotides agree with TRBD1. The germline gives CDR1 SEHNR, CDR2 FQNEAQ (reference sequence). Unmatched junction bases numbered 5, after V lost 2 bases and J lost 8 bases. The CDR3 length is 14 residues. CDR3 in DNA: TGTGCCAGCAGCTTAAAAGGGACAGGGGTAGAAGCTTTCTTT. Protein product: CASSLKGTGVEAFF.

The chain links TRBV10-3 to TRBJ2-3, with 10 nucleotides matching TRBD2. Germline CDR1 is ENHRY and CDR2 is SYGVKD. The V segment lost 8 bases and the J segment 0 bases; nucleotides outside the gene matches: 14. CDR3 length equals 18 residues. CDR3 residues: CAIPEGLAGDLSTDTQYF. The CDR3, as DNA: TGTGCCATCCCCGAGGGTCTAGCGGGGGACCTTAGCACAGATACGCAGTATTTT.

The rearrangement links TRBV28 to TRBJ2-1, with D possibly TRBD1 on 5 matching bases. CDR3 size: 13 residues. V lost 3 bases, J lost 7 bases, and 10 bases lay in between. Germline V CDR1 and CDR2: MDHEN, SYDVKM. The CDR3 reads CASSLAGRNEQFF. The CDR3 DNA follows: TGTGCCAGCAGTTTGGCAGGGCGGAATGAGCAGTTCTTC.

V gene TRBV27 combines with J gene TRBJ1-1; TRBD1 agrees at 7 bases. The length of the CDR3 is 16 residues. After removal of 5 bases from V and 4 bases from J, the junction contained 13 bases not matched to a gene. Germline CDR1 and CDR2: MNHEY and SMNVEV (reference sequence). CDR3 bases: TGTGCCAGCAGTCCATTTACAGGGGCTGGGGGCACTGAAGCTTTCTTT. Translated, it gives CASSPFTGAGGTEAFF.

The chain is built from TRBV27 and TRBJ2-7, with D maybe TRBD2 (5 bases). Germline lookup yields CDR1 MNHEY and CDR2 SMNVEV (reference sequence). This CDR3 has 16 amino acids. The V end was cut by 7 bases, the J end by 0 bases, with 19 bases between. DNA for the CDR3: TGTGCCAGCACCCCCGATTATGGACTCCGCTCCTACGAGCAGTACTTC. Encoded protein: CASTPDYGLRSYEQYF.

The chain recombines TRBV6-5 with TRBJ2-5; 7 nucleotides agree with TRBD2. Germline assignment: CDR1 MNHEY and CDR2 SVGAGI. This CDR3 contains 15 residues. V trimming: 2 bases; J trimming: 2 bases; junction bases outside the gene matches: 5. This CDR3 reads CASSYGGGGQETQYF. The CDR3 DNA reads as TGTGCCAGCAGTTACGGTGGGGGGGGTCAAGAGACCCAGTACTTC.

CDR3 DNA sequence: TGTGCCAGCAGCTTAAGGCTAGGATTCTACGAGCAGTACTTC. As protein: CASSLRLGFYEQYF. The chain uses TRBV7-2 and TRBJ2-7; D not certain. Germline V gene data show CDR1 as SGHTA and CDR2 as FQGNSA. The CDR3 totals 14 residues. Trimming removed 2 bases at V and 3 bases at J, with 11 bases between.

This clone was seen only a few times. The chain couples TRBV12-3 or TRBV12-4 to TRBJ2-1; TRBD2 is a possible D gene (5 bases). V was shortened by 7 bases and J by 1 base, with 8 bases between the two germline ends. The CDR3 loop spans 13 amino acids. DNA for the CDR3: TGTGCCAGCAAACGCGGGTCCTACAATGAGCAGTTCTTC. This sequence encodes CASKRGSYNEQFF.

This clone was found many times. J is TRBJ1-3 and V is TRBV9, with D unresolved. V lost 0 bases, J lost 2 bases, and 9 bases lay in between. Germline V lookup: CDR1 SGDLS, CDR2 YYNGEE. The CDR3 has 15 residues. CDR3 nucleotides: TGTGCCAGCAGCGTAGGGGGAGCCCCTGGAAACACCATATATTTT. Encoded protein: CASSVGGAPGNTIYF.

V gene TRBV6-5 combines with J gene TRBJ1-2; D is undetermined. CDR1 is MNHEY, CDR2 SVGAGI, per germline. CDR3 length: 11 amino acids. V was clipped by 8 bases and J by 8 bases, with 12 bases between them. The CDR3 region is CASSSSQGYTF. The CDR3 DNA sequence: TGTGCCAGCTCATCCAGTCAAGGCTACACCTTC.

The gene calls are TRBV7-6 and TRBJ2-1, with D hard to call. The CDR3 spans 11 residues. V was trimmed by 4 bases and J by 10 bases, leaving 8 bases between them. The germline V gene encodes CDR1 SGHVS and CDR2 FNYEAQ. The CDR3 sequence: CASSSPQEQFF. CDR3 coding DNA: TGTGCCAGCAGCTCTCCTCAGGAGCAGTTCTTC. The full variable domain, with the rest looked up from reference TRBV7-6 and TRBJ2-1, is GAGVSQSPRYKVTKRGQDVALRCDPISGHVSLYWYRQALGQGPEFLTYFNYEAQQDKSGLPNDRFSAERPEGSISTLTIQRTEQRDSAMYRCASSSPQEQFFGPGTRLTVL.

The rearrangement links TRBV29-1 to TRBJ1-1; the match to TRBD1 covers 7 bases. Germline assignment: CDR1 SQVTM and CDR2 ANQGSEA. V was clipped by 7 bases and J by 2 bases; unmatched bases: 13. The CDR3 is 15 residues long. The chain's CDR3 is CSGWLGTVSNTEAFF. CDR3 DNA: TGCAGCGGCTGGCTCGGGACAGTGAGTAACACTGAAGCTTTCTTT.

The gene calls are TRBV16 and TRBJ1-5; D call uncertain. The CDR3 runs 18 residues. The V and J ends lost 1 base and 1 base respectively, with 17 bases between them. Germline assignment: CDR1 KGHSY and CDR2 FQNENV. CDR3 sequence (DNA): TGTGCCAGCAGCCAATTTACTGTTAACGCGGTGAGCAATCAGCCCCAGCATTTT. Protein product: CASSQFTVNAVSNQPQHF.

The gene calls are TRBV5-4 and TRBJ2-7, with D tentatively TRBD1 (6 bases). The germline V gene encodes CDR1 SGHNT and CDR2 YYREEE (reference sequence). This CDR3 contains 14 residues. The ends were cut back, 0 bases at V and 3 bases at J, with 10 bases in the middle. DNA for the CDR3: TGTGCCAGCAGCTTGGAACAGGGTGACTACGAGCAGTACTTC. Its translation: CASSLEQGDYEQYF.

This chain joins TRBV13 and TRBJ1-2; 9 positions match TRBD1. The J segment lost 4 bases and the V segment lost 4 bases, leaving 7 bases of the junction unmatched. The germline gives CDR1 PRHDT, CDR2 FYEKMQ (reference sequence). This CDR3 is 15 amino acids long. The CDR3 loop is CASSSGQGHFYGYTF. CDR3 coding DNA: TGTGCCAGCAGCTCGGGACAGGGTCATTTCTATGGCTACACCTTC.

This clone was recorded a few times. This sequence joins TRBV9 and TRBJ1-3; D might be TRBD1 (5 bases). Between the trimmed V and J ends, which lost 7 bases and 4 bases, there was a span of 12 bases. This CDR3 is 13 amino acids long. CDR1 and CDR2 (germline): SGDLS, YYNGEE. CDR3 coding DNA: TGTGCCAGCGCCGACAGTCCCGGAAACACCATATATTTT. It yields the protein CASADSPGNTIYF.